This T cell receptor (beta chain) comes out of a study of monozygotic twins with inflammatory bowel disease. Using the 5' RACE reads, TCRdb records one entry per CDR3 protein without DNA. The sample has about 160,000 distinct CDR3 sequences; the top ten hold approximately 2.8%. The CDR3 has 12 amino acids. The germline V gene encodes CDR1 SGHRS and CDR2 YFSETQ. The chain employs TRBV5-1 and TRBJ1-1. The material sequenced was blood. This receptor was obtained from a human donor with ulcerative colitis or Crohn's disease, or a healthy co-twin of an affected twin (not recorded which). CDR3 amino acids: CASKEGYTEAFF.